This T cell receptor beta chain is drawn from a study of blood T cell repertoires in COVID-19. Whole-study context: Specimens from acute and convalescent COVID-19 originated in the United States, Italy and Spain. T cells, B-cell-depleted T cells, or PBMCs supplied cDNA or gDNA.

TCRdb's table, derived via immunoSEQ multiplex PCR, lists solely in-frame clones and lacks some. The repertoire holds roughly 200,000 clones, with around 81% as singletons. V gave up 1 base and J gave up 5 bases; unmatched junction bases: 7. Looked up from germline, CDR1 is SGHRS and CDR2 is YFSETQ. The CDR3 is 15 amino acids. This chain uses TRBV5-1 with TRBJ2-7; 9 bases map to TRBD2. Material for sequencing was peripheral blood. The source of this sequence is a woman in her seventies with acute or convalescent COVID-19. The CDR3 DNA follows: TGCGCCAGCAGCTTGTACGGAGCGGGAGGCGACGAGCAGTACTTC. Its translation is CASSLYGAGGDEQYF.